The rows below give T cell receptor beta chains drawn from one sample of a study of cytomegalovirus exposure and HLA in healthy donors. Libraries were prepared by immunoSEQ multiplex PCR; TCRdb keeps only in-frame clonotypes and omits some of them. The table records approximately 100,000 clones, around 75% of them present only once. Specimen: PBMCs. All receptors come from a male donor in good health and CMV-seropositive. Both conserved end residues are part of each CDR3. A D gene is named only where the DNA matches it firmly.

d_call,v_call,j_call,cdr3_aa
.,TRBV5-1,TRBJ2-1,CASSLAAGPYNEQFF
TRBD2,TRBV6-5,TRBJ2-7,CASSYSVTSGRNEQYF
.,TRBV7-3,TRBJ1-2,CASSLDPQGLGYTF
TRBD2,TRBV4-2,TRBJ2-3,CASSQDASGGANTQYF
.,TRBV28,TRBJ2-7,CASRSGIAFTYEQYF
TRBD2,TRBV27,TRBJ2-7,CASRQNPGLAGGSYEQYF
.,TRBV28,TRBJ2-7,CASNGQKSSYEQYF
TRBD2,TRBV10-3,TRBJ2-3,CAISGRGGTSGVTNTQYF
TRBD1,TRBV29-1,TRBJ1-1,CSVRTGGNTEAFF
.,TRBV19,TRBJ1-5,CASTMPVGGGQPQHF
TRBD2,TRBV7-9,TRBJ2-5,CASSVSGAGLLETQYF
TRBD2,TRBV9,TRBJ2-2,CASHGGDLTGELFF
TRBD1,TRBV9,TRBJ1-1,CASSVGQGNTEAFF
TRBD1,TRBV28,TRBJ1-5,CASRTGGFGQPQHF
.,TRBV28,TRBJ1-5,CASSWGVRLQPQHF
TRBD1,TRBV2,TRBJ2-2,CASSPRTGAGELFF
.,TRBV4-3,TRBJ2-7,CASSHLSGDTYEQYF
TRBD1,TRBV18,TRBJ1-2,CASSPSTGGLQGYTF
TRBD1,TRBV15,TRBJ1-4,CATSTSGQGAEKLFF
TRBD1,TRBV5-5,TRBJ2-7,CASSSTGSSYEQYF
.,TRBV7-2,TRBJ1-1,CASSSPMKTEAFF
.,TRBV1,TRBJ2-7,CTSSQRSASYEQYF
.,TRBV10-3,TRBJ1-5,CAISETGRWGQPQHF
.,TRBV6-5,TRBJ1-1,CASGSATEAFF
TRBD1,TRBV6-5,TRBJ2-7,CASTRGQGTYEQYF
.,TRBV11-2,TRBJ2-3,CASSLVASYTDTQYF
.,TRBV11-3,TRBJ2-1,CASSQRSFLGEQFF
.,TRBV7-6,TRBJ2-2,CASSLNAGTGELFF
.,TRBV14,TRBJ1-3,CASSQPTGSAGNTIYF
.,TRBV6-6,TRBJ1-5,CASRGTSNQPQHF
.,TRBV4-3,TRBJ2-1,CASSQAHGLLANEQFF
TRBD2,TRBV5-4,TRBJ2-5,CASRLSGGAWETQYF
TRBD2,TRBV9,.,CASSANGLAGISYEQYF
TRBD1,TRBV28,TRBJ2-7,CASRWTGSEQYF
TRBD1,TRBV5-6,TRBJ1-2,CASSPGQVYGYTF
.,TRBV19,TRBJ1-5,CASSISGSNQPQHF
.,TRBV7-9,TRBJ1-6,CASTQDSFNSPLNF
TRBD1,TRBV4-1,TRBJ1-1,CASSQVFGQGAGVSLWNTEAFF
.,TRBV7-3,TRBJ2-2,CASSSVRTGELFF
TRBD1,TRBV28,TRBJ2-7,CASSFQTGRYEQYF
TRBD2,TRBV11-1,TRBJ2-7,CASSLAAGGRHEQYF
TRBD1,TRBV30,TRBJ2-7,CAWRGPTGEAVQYF
TRBD2,TRBV4-2,TRBJ2-7,CASSHPWGTSHPIRGEQYF
TRBD1,TRBV27,TRBJ2-7,CASSFVQGASEQYF
TRBD1,TRBV6-5,TRBJ2-7,CASSYLEQGDYEQYF
TRBD1,TRBV5-1,TRBJ2-3,CASSEGQGTSTDTQYF